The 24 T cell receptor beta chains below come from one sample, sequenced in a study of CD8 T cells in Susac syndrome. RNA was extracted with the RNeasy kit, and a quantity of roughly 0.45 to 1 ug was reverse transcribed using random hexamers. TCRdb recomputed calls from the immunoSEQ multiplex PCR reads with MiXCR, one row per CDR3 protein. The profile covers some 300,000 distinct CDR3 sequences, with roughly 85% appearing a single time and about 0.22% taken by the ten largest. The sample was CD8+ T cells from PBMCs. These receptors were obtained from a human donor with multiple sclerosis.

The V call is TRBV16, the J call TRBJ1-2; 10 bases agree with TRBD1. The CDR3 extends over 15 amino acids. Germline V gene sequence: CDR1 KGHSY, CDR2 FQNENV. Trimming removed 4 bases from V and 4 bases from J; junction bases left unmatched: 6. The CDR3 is CASSPPGQGTYGYTF. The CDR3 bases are TGTGCCAGCAGCCCGCCGGGACAGGGGACCTATGGCTACACCTTC.

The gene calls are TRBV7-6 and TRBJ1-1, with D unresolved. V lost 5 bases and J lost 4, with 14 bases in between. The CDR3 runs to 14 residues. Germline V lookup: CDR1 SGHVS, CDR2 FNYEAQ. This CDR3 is CASSPLPAGTEAFF. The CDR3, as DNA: TGTGCCAGCAGCCCCCTTCCCGCGGGCACTGAAGCTTTCTTT. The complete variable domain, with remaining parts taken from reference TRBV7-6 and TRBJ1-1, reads GAGVSQSPRYKVTKRGQDVALRCDPISGHVSLYWYRQALGQGPEFLTYFNYEAQQDKSGLPNDRFSAERPEGSISTLTIQRTEQRDSAMYRCASSPLPAGTEAFFGQGTRLTVV.

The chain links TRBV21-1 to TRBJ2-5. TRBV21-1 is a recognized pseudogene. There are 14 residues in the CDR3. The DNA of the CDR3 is TGTGCCAGCAGCCCATACATATACCAAGAGACCCAGTACTTC. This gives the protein CASSPYIYQETQYF.

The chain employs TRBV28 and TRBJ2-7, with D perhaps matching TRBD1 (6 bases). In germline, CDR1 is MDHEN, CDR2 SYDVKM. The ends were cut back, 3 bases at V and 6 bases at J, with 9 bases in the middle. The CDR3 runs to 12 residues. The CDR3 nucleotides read TGTGCCAGCAGTTTCCCAGGGGCCGAGCAGTACTTC. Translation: CASSFPGAEQYF.

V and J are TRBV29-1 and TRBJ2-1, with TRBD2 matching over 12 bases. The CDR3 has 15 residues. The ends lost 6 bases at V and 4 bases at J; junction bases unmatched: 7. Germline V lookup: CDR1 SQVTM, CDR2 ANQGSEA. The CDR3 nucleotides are TGCAGCGTCGCGGGTGGACTAGCGGGGTACAATGAGCAGTTCTTC. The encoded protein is CSVAGGLAGYNEQFF.

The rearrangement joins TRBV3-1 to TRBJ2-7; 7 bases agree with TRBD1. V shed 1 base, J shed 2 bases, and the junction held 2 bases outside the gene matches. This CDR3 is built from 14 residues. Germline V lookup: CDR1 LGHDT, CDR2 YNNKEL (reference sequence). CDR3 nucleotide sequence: TGTGCCAGCAGCCAAGTTGACAGGGCCTACGAGCAGTACTTC. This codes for CASSQVDRAYEQYF.

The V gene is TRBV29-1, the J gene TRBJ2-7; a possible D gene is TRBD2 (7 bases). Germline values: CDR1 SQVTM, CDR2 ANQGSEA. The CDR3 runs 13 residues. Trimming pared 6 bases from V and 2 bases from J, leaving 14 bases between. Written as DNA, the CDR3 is TGCAGCGTCAAGGGGGGGGGAACCTACGAGCAGTACTTC. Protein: CSVKGGGTYEQYF.

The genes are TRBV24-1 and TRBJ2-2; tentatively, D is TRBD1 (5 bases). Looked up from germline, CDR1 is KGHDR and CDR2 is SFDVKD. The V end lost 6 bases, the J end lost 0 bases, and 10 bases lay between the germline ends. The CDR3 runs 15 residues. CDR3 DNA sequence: TGTGCCACCAGTCCAGGGAATACGAACACCGGGGAGCTGTTTTTT. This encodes CATSPGNTNTGELFF.

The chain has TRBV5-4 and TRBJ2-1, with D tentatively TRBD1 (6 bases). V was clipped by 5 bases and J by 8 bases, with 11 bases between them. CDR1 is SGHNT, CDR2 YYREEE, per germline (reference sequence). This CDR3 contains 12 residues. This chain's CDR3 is CASRNRVDEQFF. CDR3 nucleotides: TGTGCCAGCAGGAACAGGGTAGATGAGCAGTTCTTC.

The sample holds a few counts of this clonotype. In DNA, the CDR3 is TGTGCCAGCAGTAGCTCTGGGGCCAACGTCCTGACTTTC. As protein: CASSSSGANVLTF. This chain links TRBV27 with TRBJ2-6, with no clear D. V was shortened by 5 bases and J by 0 bases, with 2 bases between the two germline ends. The CDR3 is 13 residues long. Germline V CDR1 and CDR2: MNHEY, SMNVEV (reference sequence).

CDR3 loop: CASSQDGGGPYNEQFF. The CDR3 DNA sequence: TGCGCCAGCAGCCAAGATGGTGGCGGCCCCTACAATGAGCAGTTCTTC. The V call is TRBV4-1, the J call TRBJ2-1; D call uncertain. The CDR3 sequence is 16 residues long. The V gene lost 0 bases and the J gene lost 2 bases, with 11 bases spanning the gap. Germline lookup yields CDR1 MGHRA and CDR2 YSYEKL.

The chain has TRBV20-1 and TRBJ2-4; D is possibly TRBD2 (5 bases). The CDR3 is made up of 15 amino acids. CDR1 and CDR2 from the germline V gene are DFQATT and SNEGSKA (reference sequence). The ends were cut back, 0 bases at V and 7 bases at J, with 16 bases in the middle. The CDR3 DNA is TGCAGTGCTAGAGATCTTGTGGGAGCGACGAACATTCAGTACTTC. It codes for CSARDLVGATNIQYF.

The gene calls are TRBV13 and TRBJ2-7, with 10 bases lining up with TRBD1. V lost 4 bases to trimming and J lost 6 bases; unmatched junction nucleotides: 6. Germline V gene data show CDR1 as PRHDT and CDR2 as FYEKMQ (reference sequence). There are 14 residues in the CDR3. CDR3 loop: CASSSGTGVGEQYF. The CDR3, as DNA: TGTGCCAGCAGCTCCGGGACAGGGGTAGGCGAGCAGTACTTC.

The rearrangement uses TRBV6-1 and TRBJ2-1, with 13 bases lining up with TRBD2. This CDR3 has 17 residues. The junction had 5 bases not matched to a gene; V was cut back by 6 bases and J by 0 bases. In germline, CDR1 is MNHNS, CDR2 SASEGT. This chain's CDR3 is CASSLLAGGISYNEQFF. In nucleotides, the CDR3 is TGTGCCAGCAGCCTACTAGCGGGAGGGATCTCCTACAATGAGCAGTTCTTC.

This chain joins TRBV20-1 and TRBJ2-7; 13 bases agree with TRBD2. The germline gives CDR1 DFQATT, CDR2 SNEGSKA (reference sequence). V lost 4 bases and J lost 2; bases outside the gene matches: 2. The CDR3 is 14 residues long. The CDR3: CSAMGLAGTYEQYF. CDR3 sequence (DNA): TGCAGTGCTATGGGACTAGCGGGAACCTACGAGCAGTACTTC.

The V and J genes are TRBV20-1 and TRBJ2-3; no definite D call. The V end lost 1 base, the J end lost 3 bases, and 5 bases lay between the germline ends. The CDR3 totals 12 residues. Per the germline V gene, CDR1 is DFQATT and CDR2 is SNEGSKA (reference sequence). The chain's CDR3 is CSARGVTDTQYF. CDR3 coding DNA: TGCAGTGCTAGAGGCGTGACAGATACGCAGTATTTT.

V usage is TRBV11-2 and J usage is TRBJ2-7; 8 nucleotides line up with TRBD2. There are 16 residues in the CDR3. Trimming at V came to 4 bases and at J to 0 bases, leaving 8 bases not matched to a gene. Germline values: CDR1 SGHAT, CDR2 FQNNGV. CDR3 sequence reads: CASSSPTSGPSYEQYF. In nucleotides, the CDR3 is TGTGCCAGCAGCTCTCCCACTAGCGGACCCTCCTACGAGCAGTACTTC.

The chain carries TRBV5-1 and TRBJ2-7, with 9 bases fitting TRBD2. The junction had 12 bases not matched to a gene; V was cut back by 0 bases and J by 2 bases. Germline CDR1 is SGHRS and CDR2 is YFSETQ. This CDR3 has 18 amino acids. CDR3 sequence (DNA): TGCGCCAGCAGCTTGGGTCGTGTGGCTAGCGGGATTGCCTACGAGCAGTACTTC. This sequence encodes CASSLGRVASGIAYEQYF.

The chain's CDR3 is CSARGHLSGNQPQHF. DNA for the CDR3: TGCAGTGCTAGAGGGCACCTGAGCGGCAATCAGCCCCAGCATTTT. This chain uses TRBV20-1 with TRBJ1-5; D unclear. In germline, CDR1 is DFQATT, CDR2 SNEGSKA (reference sequence). CDR3 length equals 15 residues. Between the trimmed V and J ends, which lost 1 base and 2 bases, there was a span of 12 bases.

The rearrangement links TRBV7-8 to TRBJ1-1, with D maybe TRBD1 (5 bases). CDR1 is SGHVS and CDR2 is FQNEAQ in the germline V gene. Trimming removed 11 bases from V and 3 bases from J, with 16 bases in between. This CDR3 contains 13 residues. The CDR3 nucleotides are TGTGCCGTACAGGACCCCGAGGACACTGAAGCTTTCTTT. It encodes CAVQDPEDTEAFF. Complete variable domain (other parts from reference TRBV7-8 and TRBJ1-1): GAGVSQSPRYKVAKRGQDVALRCDPISGHVSLFWYQQALGQGPEFLTYFQNEAQLDKSGLPSDRFFAERPEGSVSTLKIQRTQQEDSAVYLCAVQDPEDTEAFFGQGTRLTVV.

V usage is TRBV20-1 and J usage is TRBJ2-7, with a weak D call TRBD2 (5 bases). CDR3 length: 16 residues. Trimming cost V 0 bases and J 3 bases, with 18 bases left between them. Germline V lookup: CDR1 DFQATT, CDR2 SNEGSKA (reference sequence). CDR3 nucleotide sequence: TGCAGTGCTAGAGATGCCCAACGCCTCGACTACTACGAGCAGTACTTC. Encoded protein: CSARDAQRLDYYEQYF.

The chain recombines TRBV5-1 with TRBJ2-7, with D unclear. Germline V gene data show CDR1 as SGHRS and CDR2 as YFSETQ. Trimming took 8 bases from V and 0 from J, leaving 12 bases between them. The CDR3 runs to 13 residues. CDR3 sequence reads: CASQTGPSYEQYF. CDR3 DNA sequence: TGCGCCAGTCAGACTGGCCCCTCCTACGAGCAGTACTTC.

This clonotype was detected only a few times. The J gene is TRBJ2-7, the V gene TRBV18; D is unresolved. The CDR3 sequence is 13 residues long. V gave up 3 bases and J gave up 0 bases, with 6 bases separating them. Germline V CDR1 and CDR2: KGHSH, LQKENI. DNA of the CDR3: TGTGCCAGCTCACCCGCCCCCTCCTACGAGCAGTACTTC. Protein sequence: CASSPAPSYEQYF.

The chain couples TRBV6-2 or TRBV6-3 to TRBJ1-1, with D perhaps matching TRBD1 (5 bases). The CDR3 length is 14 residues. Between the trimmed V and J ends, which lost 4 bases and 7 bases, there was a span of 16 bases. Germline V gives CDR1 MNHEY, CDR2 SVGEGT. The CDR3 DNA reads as TGTGCCAGCAGTTCCCTGGGACCACCCCTTGAAGCTTTCTTT. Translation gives CASSSLGPPLEAFF.